This TCR beta chain was captured in a study of blood T cell repertoires in COVID-19. At least ten counts were recorded for this clone. The same CDR3 is also encoded by other DNA sequences in this sample. CDR3 length equals 15 residues. Germline-derived CDR1 and CDR2 are SGDLS and YYNGEE. The V segment lost 3 bases and the J segment 3 bases; nucleotides outside the gene matches: 5. Method: immunoSEQ multiplex PCR; TCRdb's copy keeps in-frame clones and lacks some. The sample lists 150,000 to 200,000 clones; roughly 84% were seen once. Input material: peripheral blood. The V and J genes are TRBV9 and TRBJ1-2; 10 bases align to TRBD1. The TCR comes from an elderly woman with active or convalescent COVID-19. For the CDR3, the DNA is TGTGCCAGCAGCGCAGGACAGGGGGAGGACTATGGCTACACCTTC. Translation: CASSAGQGEDYGYTF.